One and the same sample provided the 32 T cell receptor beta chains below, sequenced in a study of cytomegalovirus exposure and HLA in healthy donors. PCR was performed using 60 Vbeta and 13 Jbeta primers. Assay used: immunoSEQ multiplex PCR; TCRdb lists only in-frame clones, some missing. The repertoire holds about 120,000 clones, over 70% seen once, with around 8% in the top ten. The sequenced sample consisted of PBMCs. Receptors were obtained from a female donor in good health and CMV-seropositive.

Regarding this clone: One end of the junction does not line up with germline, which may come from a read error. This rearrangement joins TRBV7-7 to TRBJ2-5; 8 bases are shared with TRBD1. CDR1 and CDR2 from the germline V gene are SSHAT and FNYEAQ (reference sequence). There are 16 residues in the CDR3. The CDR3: CASSFRTGWYQETQYF. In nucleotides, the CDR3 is TGTGCTAGCAGCTTCCGGACAGGGTGGTACCAAGAGACCCAGTACTTC.

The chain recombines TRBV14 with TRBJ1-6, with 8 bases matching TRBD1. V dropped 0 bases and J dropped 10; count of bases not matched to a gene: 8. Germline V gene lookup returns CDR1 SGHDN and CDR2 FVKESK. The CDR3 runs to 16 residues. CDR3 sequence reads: CASSQEGDRFFSPLHF. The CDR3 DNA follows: TGTGCCAGCAGCCAAGAAGGGGACAGGTTCTTCTCACCCCTCCACTTT.

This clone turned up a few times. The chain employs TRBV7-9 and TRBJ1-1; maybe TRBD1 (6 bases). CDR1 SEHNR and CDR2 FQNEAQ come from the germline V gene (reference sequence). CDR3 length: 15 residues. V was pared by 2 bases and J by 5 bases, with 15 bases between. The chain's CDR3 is CASSLRPGEGTEAFF. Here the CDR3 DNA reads TGTGCCAGCAGCTTAAGGCCAGGGGAGGGTACTGAAGCTTTCTTT.

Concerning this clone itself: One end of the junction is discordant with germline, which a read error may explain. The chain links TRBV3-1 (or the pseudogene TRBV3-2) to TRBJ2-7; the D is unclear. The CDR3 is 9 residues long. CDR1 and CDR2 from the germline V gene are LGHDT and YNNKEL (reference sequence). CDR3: CASDDTLSF. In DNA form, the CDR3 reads TGTGCCAGCGATGACACGCTAAGCTTC.

The CDR3 region is CASSYSPGQGFEQYF. The CDR3 DNA is TGTGCCAGCAGTTACTCGCCGGGACAGGGATTCGAGCAGTACTTC. This rearrangement joins TRBV6-5 to TRBJ2-7; TRBD1 matches 9 bases. Trimming removed 0 bases from V and 6 bases from J; junction bases left unmatched: 6. The germline V gene encodes CDR1 MNHEY and CDR2 SVGAGI. The CDR3 extends over 15 amino acids.

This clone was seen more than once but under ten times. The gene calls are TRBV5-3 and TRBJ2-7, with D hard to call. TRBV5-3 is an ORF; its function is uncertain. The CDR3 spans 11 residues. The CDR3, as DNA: TGTGTCGAGACTGATTCCTACGAGCAGTACTTC. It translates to CVETDSYEQYF.

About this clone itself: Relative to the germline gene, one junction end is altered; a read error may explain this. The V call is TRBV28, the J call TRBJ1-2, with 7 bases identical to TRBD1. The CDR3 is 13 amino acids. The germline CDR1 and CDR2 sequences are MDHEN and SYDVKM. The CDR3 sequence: CASGGQPNYGYTF. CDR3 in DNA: TGTGCCAGTGGGGGACAGCCTAATTATGGCTACACCTTC.

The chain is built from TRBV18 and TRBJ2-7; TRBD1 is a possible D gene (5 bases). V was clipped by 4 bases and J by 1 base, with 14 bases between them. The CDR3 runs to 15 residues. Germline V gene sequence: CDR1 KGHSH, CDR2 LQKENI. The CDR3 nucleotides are TGTGCCAGCTCACTCGCCCCCCAGGGATCCTACGAGCAGTACTTC. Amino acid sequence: CASSLAPQGSYEQYF.

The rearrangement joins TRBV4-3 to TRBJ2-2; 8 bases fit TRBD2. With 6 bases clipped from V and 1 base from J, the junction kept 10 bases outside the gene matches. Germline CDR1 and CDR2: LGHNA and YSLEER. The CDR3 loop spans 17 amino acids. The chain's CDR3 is CASSSGVAGGNTGELFF. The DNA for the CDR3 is TGCGCCAGCAGTTCCGGTGTGGCGGGGGGGAACACCGGGGAGCTGTTTTTT.

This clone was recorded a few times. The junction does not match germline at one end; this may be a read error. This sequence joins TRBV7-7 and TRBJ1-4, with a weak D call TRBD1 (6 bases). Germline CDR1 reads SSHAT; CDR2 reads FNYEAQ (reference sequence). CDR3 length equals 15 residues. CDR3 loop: CASSHRDPTNEKLFF. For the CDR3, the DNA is TGTGCTAGCAGTCACAGGGACCCAACTAATGAAAAACTGTTTTTT.

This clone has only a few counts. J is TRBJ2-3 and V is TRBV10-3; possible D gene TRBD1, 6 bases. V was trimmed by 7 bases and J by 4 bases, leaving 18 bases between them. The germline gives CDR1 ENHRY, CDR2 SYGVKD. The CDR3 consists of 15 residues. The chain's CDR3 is CAITAQGTSADTQYF. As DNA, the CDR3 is TGTGCCATCACCGCCCAGGGGACGAGCGCAGATACGCAGTATTTT.

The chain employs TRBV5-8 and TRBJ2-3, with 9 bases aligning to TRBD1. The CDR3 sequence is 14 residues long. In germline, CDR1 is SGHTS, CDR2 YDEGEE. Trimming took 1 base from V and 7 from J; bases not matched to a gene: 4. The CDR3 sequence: CASSLWGTGNTQYF. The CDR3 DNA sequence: TGTGCCAGCAGCTTGTGGGGGACAGGGAATACGCAGTATTTT. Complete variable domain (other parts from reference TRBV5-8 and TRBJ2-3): EAGVTQSPTHLIKTRGQQATLRCSPISGHTSVYWYQQALGLGLQFLLWYDEGEERNRGNFPPRFSGRQFPNYSSELNVNALELEDSALYLCASSLWGTGNTQYFGPGTRLTVL.

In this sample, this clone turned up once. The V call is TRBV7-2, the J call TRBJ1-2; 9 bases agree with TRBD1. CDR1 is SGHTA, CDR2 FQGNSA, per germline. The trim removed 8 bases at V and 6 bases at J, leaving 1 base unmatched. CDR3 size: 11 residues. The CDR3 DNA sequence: TGTGCCAGCTGGACAGGGGATGGCTACACCTTC. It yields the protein CASWTGDGYTF. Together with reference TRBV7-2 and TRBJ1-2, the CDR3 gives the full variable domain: GAGVSQSPSNKVTEKGKDVELRCDPISGHTALYWYRQSLGQGLEFLIYFQGNSAPDKSGLPSDRFSAERTGGSVSTLTIQRTQQEDSAVYLCASWTGDGYTFGSGTRLTVV.

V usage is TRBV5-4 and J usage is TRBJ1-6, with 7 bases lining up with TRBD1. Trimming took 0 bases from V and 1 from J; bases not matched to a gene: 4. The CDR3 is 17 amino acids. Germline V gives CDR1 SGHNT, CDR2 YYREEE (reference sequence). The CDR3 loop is CASSLATGRSYNSPLHF. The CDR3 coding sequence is TGTGCCAGCAGCTTGGCGACAGGGAGGTCCTATAATTCACCCCTCCACTTT. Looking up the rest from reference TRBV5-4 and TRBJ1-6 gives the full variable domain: ETGVTQSPTHLIKTRGQQVTLRCSSQSGHNTVSWYQQALGQGPQFIFQYYREEENGRGNFPPRFSGLQFPNYSSELNVNALELDDSALYLCASSLATGRSYNSPLHFGNGTRLTVT.

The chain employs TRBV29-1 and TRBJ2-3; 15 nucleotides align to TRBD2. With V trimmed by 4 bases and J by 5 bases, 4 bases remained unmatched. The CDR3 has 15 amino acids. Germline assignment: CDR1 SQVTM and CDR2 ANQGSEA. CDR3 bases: TGCAGCGTTGGGCGGGGACTAGCGGGGGGAGATACGCAGTATTTT. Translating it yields CSVGRGLAGGDTQYF.

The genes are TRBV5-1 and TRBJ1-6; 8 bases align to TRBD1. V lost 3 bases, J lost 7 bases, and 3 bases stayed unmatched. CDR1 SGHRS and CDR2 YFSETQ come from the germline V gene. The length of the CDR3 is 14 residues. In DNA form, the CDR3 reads TGCGCCAGCAGCTCGACAGGGGAGAATTCACCCCTCCACTTT. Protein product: CASSSTGENSPLHF.

The CDR3 here is CASSPSTSPDTQYF. CDR3 sequence (DNA): TGTGCCAGCAGCCCTTCTACGTCCCCAGATACGCAGTATTTT. This sequence joins TRBV7-3 and TRBJ2-3; D is uncertain. Trimming stripped 5 bases from V and 4 bases from J, with 13 bases between. Germline V gives CDR1 SGHTA, CDR2 FQGTGA. The CDR3 runs to 14 residues.

CDR3 loop: CASSTAGTFRSEQFF. The CDR3, as DNA: TGTGCCAGTAGTACCGCAGGGACTTTTCGGTCTGAGCAGTTCTTC. The chain carries TRBV19 and TRBJ2-1; D is possibly TRBD2 (6 bases). The CDR3 is made up of 15 amino acids. V was cut by 4 bases and J by 9 bases, with 19 bases left in between. Per germline, CDR1 LNHDA and CDR2 SQIVND (reference sequence).

The CDR3 bases are TGTGCCAGCAGCCAAGACTGGGGACTAGCGGGGGGCGGCGGGGAGCTGTTTTTT. It codes for CASSQDWGLAGGGGELFF. V gene TRBV4-2 combines with J gene TRBJ2-2; 15 bases line up with TRBD2. Germline V gene sequence: CDR1 LGHNA, CDR2 YNFKEQ. V trimming: 0 bases; J trimming: 7 bases; junction bases outside the gene matches: 6. The CDR3 runs to 18 residues.

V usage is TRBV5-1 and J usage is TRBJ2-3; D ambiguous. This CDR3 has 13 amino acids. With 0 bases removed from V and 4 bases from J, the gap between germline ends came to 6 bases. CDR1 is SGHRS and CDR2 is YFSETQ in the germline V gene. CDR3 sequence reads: CASSLDRSDTQYF. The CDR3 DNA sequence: TGCGCCAGCAGCTTGGACAGATCAGATACGCAGTATTTT.

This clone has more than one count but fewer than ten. The CDR3 DNA reads TGCGCCAGCAGCCGGGGGGACCGGGACAGGGGTTACGAGCAGTACTTC. Encoded protein: CASSRGDRDRGYEQYF. This chain joins TRBV5-1 and TRBJ2-7; 10 positions match TRBD1. The germline V gene has CDR1 SGHRS and CDR2 YFSETQ. The CDR3 extends over 16 amino acids. Germline trimming cut 4 bases from V and 4 bases from J; bases unmatched to any gene: 11.

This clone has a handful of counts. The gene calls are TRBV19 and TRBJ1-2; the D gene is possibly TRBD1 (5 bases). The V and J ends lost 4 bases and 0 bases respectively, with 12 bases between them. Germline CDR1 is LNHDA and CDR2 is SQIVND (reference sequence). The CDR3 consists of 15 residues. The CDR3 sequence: CASSNAQVANYGYTF. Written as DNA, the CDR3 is TGTGCCAGTAGTAACGCACAGGTAGCTAACTATGGCTACACCTTC.

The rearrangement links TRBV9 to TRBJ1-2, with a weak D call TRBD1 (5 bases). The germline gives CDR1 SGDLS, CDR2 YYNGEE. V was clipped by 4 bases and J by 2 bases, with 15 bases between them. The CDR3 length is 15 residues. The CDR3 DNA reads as TGTGCCAGCAGCCCCCTCTCCAGGGAAAACTATGGCTACACCTTC. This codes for CASSPLSRENYGYTF.

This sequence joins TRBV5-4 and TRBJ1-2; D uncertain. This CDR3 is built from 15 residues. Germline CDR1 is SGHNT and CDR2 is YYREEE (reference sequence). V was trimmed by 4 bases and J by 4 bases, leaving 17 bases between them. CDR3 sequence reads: CASSPGWLRSYGYTF. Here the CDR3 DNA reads TGTGCCAGCAGCCCCGGATGGCTGAGGAGCTATGGCTACACCTTC.

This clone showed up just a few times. In DNA, the CDR3 is TGCAGCGTTGCCTTCCAAACAGGGGGAGGTCAGCCCCAGCATTTT. This sequence encodes CSVAFQTGGGQPQHF. The chain has TRBV29-1 and TRBJ1-5; the match to TRBD1 covers 8 bases. The V and J ends lost 4 bases and 6 bases, in that order; junction bases with no gene match: 11. The CDR3 contains 15 residues. The germline V gene has CDR1 SQVTM and CDR2 ANQGSEA. Full variable domain (remainder filled in from reference TRBV29-1 and TRBJ1-5): SAVISQKPSRDICQRGTSLTIQCQVDSQVTMMFWYRQQPGQSLTLIATANQGSEATYESGFVIDKFPISRPNLTFSTLTVSNMSPEDSSIYLCSVAFQTGGGQPQHFGDGTRLSIL.

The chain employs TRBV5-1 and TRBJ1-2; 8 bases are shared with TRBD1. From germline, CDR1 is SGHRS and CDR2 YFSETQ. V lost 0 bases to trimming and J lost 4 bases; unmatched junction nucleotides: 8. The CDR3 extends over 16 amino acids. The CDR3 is CASSLDSDRGFYGYTF. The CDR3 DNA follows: TGCGCCAGCAGCTTGGATTCAGACAGGGGCTTCTATGGCTACACCTTC.

CDR3 amino acids: CASSLFGGNQPQHF. The CDR3 DNA sequence: TGTGCCAGCAGCTTATTCGGGGGCAATCAGCCCCAGCATTTT. This chain uses TRBV7-3 with TRBJ1-5; D call uncertain. This CDR3 has 14 residues. The germline CDR1 and CDR2 sequences are SGHTA and FQGTGA. V lost 2 bases to trimming and J lost 2 bases, with 7 bases between them. Drawing the rest from reference TRBV7-3 and TRBJ1-5, the complete variable domain is GAGVSQTPSNKVTEKGKYVELRCDPISGHTALYWYRQSLGQGPEFLIYFQGTGAADDSGLPNDRFFAVRPEGSVSTLKIQRTERGDSAVYLCASSLFGGNQPQHFGDGTRLSIL.

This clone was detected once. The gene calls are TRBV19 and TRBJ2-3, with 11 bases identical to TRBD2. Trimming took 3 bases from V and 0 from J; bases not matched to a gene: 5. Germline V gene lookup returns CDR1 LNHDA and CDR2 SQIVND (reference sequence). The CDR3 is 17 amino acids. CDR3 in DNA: TGTGCCAGTAGTATTGGGACTAGCGGTGCTAGCACAGATACGCAGTATTTT. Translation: CASSIGTSGASTDTQYF.

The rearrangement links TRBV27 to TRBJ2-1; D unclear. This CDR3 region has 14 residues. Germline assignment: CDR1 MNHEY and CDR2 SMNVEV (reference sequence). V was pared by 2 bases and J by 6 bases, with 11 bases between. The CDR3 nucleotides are TGTGCCAGCAGTTTACGAGGTTTGGGCAATGAGCAGTTCTTC. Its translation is CASSLRGLGNEQFF.

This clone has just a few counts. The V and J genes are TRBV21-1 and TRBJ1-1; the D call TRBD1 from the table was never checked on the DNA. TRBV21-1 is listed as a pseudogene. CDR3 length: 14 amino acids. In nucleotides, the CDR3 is TGTGCCAGCAGCAACTATGGGGCGAGCACTGAAGCTTTCTTT. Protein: CASSNYGASTEAFF.

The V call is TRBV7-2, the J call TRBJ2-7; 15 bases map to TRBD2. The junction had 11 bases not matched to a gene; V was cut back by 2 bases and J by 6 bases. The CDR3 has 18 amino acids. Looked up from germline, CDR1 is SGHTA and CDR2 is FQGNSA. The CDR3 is CASSLSGTSGGLATEQYF. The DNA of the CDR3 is TGTGCCAGCAGCTTATCGGGGACTAGCGGGGGGCTGGCTACCGAGCAGTACTTC.

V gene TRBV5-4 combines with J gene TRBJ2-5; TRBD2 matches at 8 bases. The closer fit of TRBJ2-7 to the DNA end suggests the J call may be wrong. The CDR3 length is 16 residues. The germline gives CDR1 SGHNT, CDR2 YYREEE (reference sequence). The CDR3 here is CASSLDPAGASYEQYF. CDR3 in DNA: TGTGCCAGCAGCTTGGACCCAGCGGGGGCCTCCTACGAGCAGTACTTC.